This T cell receptor (beta chain) was found in a study of regulatory T cells in long-lasting Graves disease. This clonotype has at least ten counts. With iRepertoire HTBI primers and Arm-PCR of CDR3 regions, TCR beta libraries were built. TCRdb reprocessed the multiplex PCR reads via MiXCR and lists one record per CDR3 protein. Counted here are under 450,000 distinct CDR3 sequences, 15% to 20% occurring once; the ten biggest clones make up just over 20%. Noted time point: newly diagnosed GD, antithyroid drugs for less than 3 months. There was RNA extracted from PBMCs, and the TCR library was made from it. Germline CDR1 and CDR2: SGHAT and FQNNGV. The V end was cut by 6 bases, the J end by 1 base, with 12 bases between. There are 14 residues in the CDR3. These records were also assigned to another study, of T cells in Graves' hyperthyroidism and ophthalmopathy.

This sequence was found in a young woman with Graves disease. This specimen was peripheral blood mononuclear cells (PBMCs), taken at new diagnosis, from a patient treated with antithyroid drugs. V usage is TRBV11-2 and J usage is TRBJ2-5; D ambiguous. As DNA, the CDR3 is TGTGCCAGCAGACTCCAGTGGCTCCAAGAGACCCAGTACTTC. Translation gives CASRLQWLQETQYF.